This T cell receptor beta chain was profiled in a study of T cell responses to AZD1222 COVID-19 vaccine. V dropped 1 base and J dropped 6; count of bases not matched to a gene: 3. Germline V gene data show CDR1 as SGHTA and CDR2 as FQGNSA. The length of the CDR3 is 13 residues. The assay was immunoSEQ multiplex PCR, and TCRdb's table has in-frame clones only and misses some. The table lists some 120,000 clones, 75% to 90% of them singletons, with 3.5% to 5% in the top ten. Remarks on this clone: Antigen unknown.

Broader study findings: Once two AZD1222 doses were given, Spike-specific TCR breadth and depth went up. There were repertoire samples only from the period after the peak T cell response. Donors were mostly white British, more females; clonal diversity possibly underestimated.

Analyses pooled second doses at about 4 or about 12 weeks. This receptor was obtained from an adult who received the AZD1222 COVID-19 vaccine. The chain carries TRBV7-2 and TRBJ2-7; 7 bases fit TRBD2. Specimen: peripheral blood, collected 28 days after the second AZD1222 dose. The CDR3 loop is CASSLGLAAEQYF. The CDR3 region has the DNA TGTGCCAGCAGCTTAGGGCTAGCGGCCGAGCAGTACTTC. Filled out from reference TRBV7-2 and TRBJ2-7, the complete variable domain reads GAGVSQSPSNKVTEKGKDVELRCDPISGHTALYWYRQSLGQGLEFLIYFQGNSAPDKSGLPSDRFSAERTGGSVSTLTIQRTQQEDSAVYLCASSLGLAAEQYFGPGTRLTVT.